Listed here is a single T cell receptor beta chain. Its target antigen remains unknown. No base-level quality is on record; no much larger clone is a single base apart. This entry belongs to a study of cytomegalovirus exposure and HLA in healthy donors (dated by TCRdb to the late 2010s). The study in broad terms: An earlier analysis of 587 of the donors reported under 300 Gb of sequence data and around 120 million unique TCR beta sequences obtained from some 170 million T cells. An early release covering roughly 640 HLA-typed donors comprised about 310 gigabases of sequencing data and 65 million to 100 million unique TCR sequences. Of the roughly 410 genotyped donors, over 80% were placed in the genetic ancestry cluster associated with self-reported Caucasian donors. The study aimed to test whether signatures of past pathogen exposure could be identified by cataloging public T cell receptors. The study profiled the T cell repertoires of under 700 subjects by immunosequencing and related them to cytomegalovirus serostatus. Along with the approximately 600-subject first cohort, a separate validation cohort of around 120 different subjects was used. The study combined high-throughput TCR immunosequencing, statistical association of individual TCRs with disease status, and machine learning to predict cytomegalovirus infection status. In a later analysis, previously published TCR beta repertoires from 500 to 750 donors were re-analyzed and high-resolution HLA genotyping was added so that TCR occurrence patterns could be studied. Rather than drawing on any new phenotypic data, the later analysis identified candidate immune exposures from TCR beta sequences and the way those sequences occurred across donors. An earlier analysis of several hundred of the donors applied high-throughput TCR beta sequencing to assess whether each TCR beta V gene segment acted as functional or pseudogenic. Donor age, sex, ethnicity and CMV serostatus were collected together with the repertoire data. In a later genetic analysis, genome-wide SNP genotypes for about 55% of the 666 donors were used, and that subset was treated as a discovery cohort. All discovery cohort repertoires had been generated on a single sequencing platform. Class I and class II HLA loci were covered by the typing at four-digit resolution. The number of donors typed differed by locus, with about 629-640 for A, B, C, DRB1 and DQB1, roughly 550 for DQA1, 600 to 610 for DPA1, and some 470 for DPB1. Five DR-DQ haplotypes were handled as single units for association and clustering because linkage in the cohort was strong. On average, around 200,000 unique TCR beta nucleotide sequences were sequenced per donor among more than 350 genotyped donors of the cohort, with roughly a sixth of those sequences being non-productive.

Including cysteine and phenylalanine, the CDR3 has 14 amino acids. Of all the DNA, just the CDR3 is kept, 42 bases in frame from base 1. V and J lose 9 bases and 5 bases, and a span of 20 bases separates them. From the germline V gene, CDR1 is SNHLY and CDR2 is FYNNEI. The cohort consisted of fewer than 700 healthy bone marrow donors. At the time of sampling, all cohort members were nominally healthy, though unrecorded immune exposures were likely present. The donor tested CMV seronegative and was one of the 352 seronegative cohort members. A peripheral blood sample was provided by each donor, and peripheral blood mononuclear cells were used for TCR beta sequencing. Genomic DNA was extracted from the blood cell samples with the Qiagen DNeasy Blood Extraction Kit. The library was generated by the immunoSEQ multiplex PCR assay. The multiplex PCR relied on a mix of 60 forward primers for TCR Vbeta segments and 13 reverse primers for TCR Jbeta segments. The CDR3 region of rearranged TCR beta genes was amplified from genomic DNA by a multiplex PCR assay. On the Illumina HiSeq System, the amplified TCR beta libraries were sequenced as 87-base-pair reads. The published analysis was carried out like this. Across the 600 to 700 repertoires, a later analysis counted tens of millions of unique TCR beta chains, 9.5 million to 13 million of which were shared by at least two donors. Raw reads were error-corrected and collapsed into unique sequences by a nearest-neighbor algorithm in which closely related sequences were merged to remove PCR and sequencing errors. To assign V, D and J gene segments, CDR3 sequences were aligned to IMGT reference sequences. For a sequence to be retained, a match of at least six nucleotides was required to both a V gene segment and a J gene segment. Rearrangements were classified as productive when the CDR3 lacked stop codons and remained in frame with V and J, and all other rearrangements were classified as non-productive. Following IMGT convention, CDR3 was defined as the stretch from the second conserved V-encoded cysteine to the conserved J-encoded phenylalanine. The earlier analysis of 500 to 600 of the donors excluded sequences that lacked an unambiguous match to a single V gene segment. In an earlier analysis of some 590 of the donors, a V segment was called functional when productive rearrangements were above 56.7%, and segregating when the standard deviation between donors exceeded 5%. A statistical classification framework was developed to diagnose cytomegalovirus status using the catalog of TCR beta chain sequences. V and J gene assignment, in a later analysis, came from comparing TCR nucleotide sequences with IMGT/GENE-DB human TR gene sequences. In a later analysis, CDR3 sequences and most-parsimonious VDJ recombination scenarios were assigned using the TCRdist pipeline. In a later analysis, each TCR beta chain was defined by its CDR3 amino acid sequence together with its V-gene family, and reads lacking a unique V-gene family were excluded. In a later analysis, some 600 highly shared, low-generation-probability nucleotide sequences were removed to address suspected cross-contamination and a sequencing artifact. In a later analysis, a clonal expansion index for each public chain was calculated from normalized within-repertoire ranks of inferred template counts. A later analysis computed generation probabilities with a VDJ recombination model fitted to out-of-frame rearrangements, and checked the results against IGoR. In a later analysis, TCR-TCR, TCR-HLA and TCR-CMV co-occurrence was scored with hypergeometric tests, and a repertoire-size bias correction was applied to TCR pairs. In a later analysis, false discovery rates were estimated by permuting HLA or CMV assignments 20 times. In a later analysis, co-occurring TCRs were grouped using DBSCAN, and TCRdist sequence similarity was added for clustering within HLA-allele-positive subsets. For co-occurrence clustering, repertoires with fewer than 30,000 or more than 120,000 public chains were excluded, along with 4 to 6 repertoires with anomalous nucleotide sharing. TCRdb carries this immuneACCESS record with in-frame sequences only. Its versions omit some clonotypes, under half of them owing to an unresolved V gene in the studies checked, with the rest unexplained. V and J calls and clone size come straight from that table; D and trimming were deduced from the DNA. The sample profile shows around 140,000 clones; around 73% of them were found once. The ten largest clonotypes hold under 3% of the sample.

Study-wide conclusions, independent of this receptor: The presence/absence analyses assumed that sequencing depth was roughly uniform across donors, and that assumption may not be true. In a later analysis, most CMV-associated TCR beta chains were found to appear HLA-restricted, with HLA associations seemingly driven largely by CMV exposure. A further reported finding was that TCR beta sequences accurately predicted the HLA-A and HLA-B alleles for most subjects in the first cohort. A few of the identified cytomegalovirus-associated TCR beta chains were confirmed in vitro to be specific for cytomegalovirus antigens. In a later genetic analysis, a missense DCLRE1C variant was associated with V-gene and J-gene trimming of TCR beta chains, and the association was replicated in an independent cohort. According to a later analysis, parvovirus B19, influenza, CMV and Epstein-Barr virus appeared linked to several top co-occurrence clusters. According to the authors, the approach could potentially be generalized to other disease states and immunological phenotypes. This cohort had only TCR beta chains sequenced, and the lack of alpha or paired-chain data limited which features could be detected. Some IMGT-functional V segments, including TRBV6-2 and TRBV6-3, could not be told apart with the 87-base-pair reads, so those segments were excluded. An earlier analysis of 587 of the donors showed that most TCR beta V segments appeared in productive rearrangements either about 87% or about 30% of the time, which broadly matched IMGT annotations. In a later analysis, HLA-associated TCR beta chains showed more clonal expansion and lower generation probabilities than non-associated chains that were equally common. Cytomegalovirus status was reported to be diagnosed by the classifier with high specificity and sensitivity in both the original and validation cohorts. A later analysis associated 17,000 or so TCR beta sequences with specific HLA alleles at a false discovery rate of 0.05. The earlier analysis of 450 to 700 of the donors excluded fewer than 20 rarely observed V segments, including chromosome 9 orphons, because counts were too low. Linkage disequilibrium might explain the correlated functional status among segregating V segments, but an unknown experimental factor could not be ruled out. The study listed 150 to 200 TCR beta chains as associated with cytomegalovirus. HLA typing was unavailable for some donors at each locus, so association tests used only the typed subset. In a later analysis, TCR association rates were found to vary across HLA loci, with the most associated TCRs seen for DRB1 alleles and the fewest for HLA-C alleles. CMV serostatus was the only immune exposure information available for the cohort. Most TCR sequences were observed very rarely across donors, whereas some public TCRs were present in many individuals. When HLA alleles, especially DR and DQ, strongly co-occurred, TCR associations were difficult to assign to individual alleles. Compared with the approximately 670-donor mean, donors in an Asian-associated ancestry cluster had fewer N-insertions in productive TCRs, according to a later genetic analysis. A group of highly shared sequence variants was considered likely to be a technical artifact of the sequencing pipeline.

The sequence derives from a female donor in good health and CMV-seronegative. Sequenced: PBMCs. The V gene is TRBV2 and the J gene is TRBJ2-7; the D gene is possibly TRBD1, with 7 bases matching. The DNA is as follows: TGTGCCAGTGGGGGGAAGGGACAGCAGGACGAGCAGTACTTC. Its protein product is CASGGKGQQDEQYF.